This T cell receptor (beta chain) was captured in a study of spatial heterogeneity in lung cancer. Study-level information: TCR and UMI combinations that were unique each appeared, on average, more than ten times in raw reads. Broader study findings: Relative to follow-up, resection was when ubiquitous expanded tumor TCRs appeared more in blood.

This clonotype showed up many times. Its antigen is currently unknown. Each CDR3 protein is one row after TCRdb ran MiXCR on the 5' RACE reads. The repertoire has approximately 81,000 distinct CDR3 sequences, approximately 12% of them found once; the top ten carry 3.5% to 5.5%. Specified time point: sample taken at primary tumor resection. No cells were sorted before sequencing. The whole RNA sequenced was extracted from tumor, nontumor lung or frozen PBMC. Donation came from approximately 69 patients with untreated early-stage non-small cell lung cancer. Trimming removed 5 bases at V and 4 bases at J, with 18 bases between. Looked up from germline, CDR1 is SEHNR and CDR2 is FQNEAQ (reference sequence). This CDR3 comprises 16 residues.

The chain has TRBV7-9 and TRBJ2-4, with no clear D. This TCR was sampled from a male donor with early-stage non-small cell lung cancer. Sequencing was performed on PBMCs, taken at surgery. DNA of the CDR3: TGTGCCAGCAGCCCCGGGTCTTATGAAAGGAAAAACATTCAGTACTTC. Translation gives CASSPGSYERKNIQYF.